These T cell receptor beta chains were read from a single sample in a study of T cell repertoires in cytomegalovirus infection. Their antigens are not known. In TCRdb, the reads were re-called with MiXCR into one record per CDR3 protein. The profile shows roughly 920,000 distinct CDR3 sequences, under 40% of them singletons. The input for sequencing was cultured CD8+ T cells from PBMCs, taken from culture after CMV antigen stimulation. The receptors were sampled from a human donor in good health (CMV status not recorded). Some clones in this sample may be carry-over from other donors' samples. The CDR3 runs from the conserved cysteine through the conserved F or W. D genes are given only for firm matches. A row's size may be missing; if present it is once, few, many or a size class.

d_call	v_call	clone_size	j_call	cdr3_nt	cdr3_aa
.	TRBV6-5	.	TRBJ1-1	TGTGCCAGCAGTTCGGGGGTGTACGTAAACACTGAAGCTTTCTTT	CASSSGVYVNTEAFF
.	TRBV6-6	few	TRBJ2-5	TGTGCCAGCAGTTTCGCCGGAAAGTCGGAAACCCAGTACTTC	CASSFAGKSETQYF
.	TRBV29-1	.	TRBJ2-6	TGCAGCGTTGTGAGTCGGTCCCTCTTCTCTGGGGCCAACGTCCTGACTTTC	CSVVSRSLFSGANVLTF
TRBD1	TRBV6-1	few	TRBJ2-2	TGTGCCAGCTGGACAGGGAGCGACACCGGGGAGCTGTTTTTT	CASWTGSDTGELFF
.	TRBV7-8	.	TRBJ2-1	TGTGCCAGCAGCTTAGCGACCGGGGTATACCACAAGGAGCAGTTCTTC	CASSLATGVYHKEQFF
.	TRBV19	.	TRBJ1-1	TGTGCCAGTAGCCCGAGGGGACATCTGGGCACTGAAGCTTTCTTT	CASSPRGHLGTEAFF
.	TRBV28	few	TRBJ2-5	TGTGCCAGCATATCCCGGGACTGGCAAGAGACCCAGTACTTC	CASISRDWQETQYF
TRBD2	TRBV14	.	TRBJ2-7	TGTGCCAGCAGCCAAGCGGGAGGCTTCGGCTACGAGCAGTACTTC	CASSQAGGFGYEQYF
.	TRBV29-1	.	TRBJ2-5	TGCAGCGTTCGTAGCACTGGGCGAGAGACCCAGTACTTC	CSVRSTGRETQYF
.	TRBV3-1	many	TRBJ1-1	TGTGCCAGCAGCCAGGATCAGGGAGGCACTGAAGCTTTCTTT	CASSQDQGGTEAFF
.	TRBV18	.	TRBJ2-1	TGTGCCAGCTCACCCCCGCAGAACATCTACAATGAGCAGTTCTTC	CASSPPQNIYNEQFF
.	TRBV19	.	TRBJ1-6	TGTGCCAGTAGTACCGGGAACTATAATTCACCCCTCCACTTT	CASSTGNYNSPLHF
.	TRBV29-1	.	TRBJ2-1	TGCAGCGTTCTAGGTTGGACGTCTGAGCAGTTCTTC	CSVLGWTSEQFF
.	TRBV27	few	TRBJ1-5	TGTGCCAGCAGTTTATCGGGGGACGGGAGCAATCAGCCCCAGCATTTT	CASSLSGDGSNQPQHF
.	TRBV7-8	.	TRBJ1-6	TGTGCCAGCAGCTTAGACCGAACTAATTCACCCCTCCACTTT	CASSLDRTNSPLHF
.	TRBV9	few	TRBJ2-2	TGTGCCAGCAGTGGGGGCCCCGGGGAGCTGTTTTTT	CASSGGPGELFF
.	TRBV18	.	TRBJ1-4	TGTGCCAGCTCTCCCACGGACCCCTTTGGGTATGAAAAACTGTTTTTT	CASSPTDPFGYEKLFF
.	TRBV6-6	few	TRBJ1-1	TGTGCCAGCAGTTGGGGGTTGGGAACTGAAGCTTTCTTT	CASSWGLGTEAFF
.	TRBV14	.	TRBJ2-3	TGTGCCAGCAGCCAACGAATAGGGGGAACAGATACGCAGTATTTT	CASSQRIGGTDTQYF
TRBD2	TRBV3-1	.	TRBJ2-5	TGTGCCAGCAGCCAAGATTTCGGGACCGCACCTGTAGCGGGGTTCGACCCCAAAGAGACCCAGTACTTC	CASSQDFGTAPVAGFDPKETQYF
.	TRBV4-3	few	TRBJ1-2	TGCGCCAGCAGCCAAGAGGGGCAGGATAACTATGGCTACACCTTC	CASSQEGQDNYGYTF
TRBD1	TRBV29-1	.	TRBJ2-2	TGCAGCGTTAGTACAGGGGTGACCGGGGAGCTGTTTTTT	CSVSTGVTGELFF
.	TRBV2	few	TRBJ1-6	TGTGCCAGCAGTGGAGGACAGAATGCTTCACCCCTCCACTTT	CASSGGQNASPLHF
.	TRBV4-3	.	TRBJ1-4	TGCGCCAGCAGCCATCCACCACAGGGAGAAAATGAAAAACTGTTTTTT	CASSHPPQGENEKLFF
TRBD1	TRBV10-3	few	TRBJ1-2	TGTGCCATCAGTGAGCAGGGACAGGAGATTTCTAACTATGGCTACACCTTC	CAISEQGQEISNYGYTF
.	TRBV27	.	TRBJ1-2	TGTGCCAGCAGTTTATCGAGGCAGGGCTCTTTTCTGAGTGGCTACACCTTC	CASSLSRQGSFLSGYTF
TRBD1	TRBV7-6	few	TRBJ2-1	TGTGCCAGCAGCCGAGGGGACAGGTCCTACAATGAGCAGTTCTTC	CASSRGDRSYNEQFF
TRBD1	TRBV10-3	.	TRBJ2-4	TGTGCCATCAGTGAGTCGAGGACAGGGGCCGGGCCTAAAAACATTCAGTACTTC	CAISESRTGAGPKNIQYF
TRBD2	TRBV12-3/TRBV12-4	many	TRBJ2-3	TGTGCCAGCAGTTCCGTCGGGGGGGGCGCAGATACGCAGTATTTT	CASSSVGGGADTQYF
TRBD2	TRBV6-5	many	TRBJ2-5	TGTGCCAGCAGTTCTCCAAGGGCCGGGGGGGAGACCCAGTACTTC	CASSSPRAGGETQYF
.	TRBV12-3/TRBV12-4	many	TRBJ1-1	TGTGCCAGCCTTTGGACGGAGAACACTGAAGCTTTCTTT	CASLWTENTEAFF
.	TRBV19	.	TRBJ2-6	TGTGCCAGTAGATGGGCAGGGGAAGCCAACGTCCTGACTTTC	CASRWAGEANVLTF
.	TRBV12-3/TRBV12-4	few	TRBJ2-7	TGTGCCAGCAGCTCTCAAAGGGAGCAGTACTTC	CASSSQREQYF
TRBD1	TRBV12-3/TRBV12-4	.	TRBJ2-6	TGTGCCAGCGGTCGGGGACAGATCTACTCTGGGGCCAACGTCCTGACTTTC	CASGRGQIYSGANVLTF
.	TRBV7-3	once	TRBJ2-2	TGTGCCAGCAGCCCCTATGCCACCGGGGAGCTGTTTTTT	CASSPYATGELFF
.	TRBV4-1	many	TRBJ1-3	TGCGCCAGCAGCCAAGATTGGCGGGATAGGTCCGGAAACACCATATATTTT	CASSQDWRDRSGNTIYF
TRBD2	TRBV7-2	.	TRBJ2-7	TGTGCCAGCAGTGGGAGGGGACCCCTGAGGTACGAGCAGTACTTC	CASSGRGPLRYEQYF
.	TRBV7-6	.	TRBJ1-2	TGTGCCAGCAGGACGAACAGTAATTCTAACTATGGCTACACCTTC	CASRTNSNSNYGYTF
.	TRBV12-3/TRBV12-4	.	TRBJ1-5	TGTGCCAGCAGTTTAAGTTGGTGGCCCCAGCATTTT	CASSLSWWPQHF
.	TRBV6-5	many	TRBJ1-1	TGTGCCAGCAGTTACTCGACAGGGAACACTGAAGCTTTCTTT	CASSYSTGNTEAFF
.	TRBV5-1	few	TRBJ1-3	TGCGCCAGCAGCATTGACTGGAGCTCTGGAAACACCATATATTTT	CASSIDWSSGNTIYF
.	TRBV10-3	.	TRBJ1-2	TGTGCCATCAGTGAGTCGCTCAGCCCGAACTATGGCTACACCTTC	CAISESLSPNYGYTF
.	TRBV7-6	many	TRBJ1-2	TGTGCCAGCAGCTTATCTCCGGGGGCAGAATTGATGTATGGCTACACCTTC	CASSLSPGAELMYGYTF
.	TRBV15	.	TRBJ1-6	TGTGCCACCAGCGGGGACGGTTCACCCCTCCACTTT	CATSGDGSPLHF